This T cell receptor beta chain was obtained from a study of vaccination and CD4 T cells after COVID-19. About the study: For each participant, vaccination comprised two doses of either the BNT162b2 or the mRNA-1273 vaccine.

Regarding this clonotype: As yet, its antigen is unknown.

Treatment reported: approximately 10-day PBMC culture with coronavirus spike peptide pools or control peptides (ViraFEST assay). There are 17 residues in the CDR3. Losses at the gene ends were 5 bases for V and 7 bases for J; bases not matched to a gene: 12. The germline V gene has CDR1 LNHDA and CDR2 SQIVND (reference sequence). The Oncomine TCR Beta short-read assay generated sequence data from the DNA of cultured CD4+ T cells. A single record per CDR3 protein comes from TCRdb applying MiXCR to the PCR reads. The sample lists under 20,000 distinct CDR3 sequences, just over 45% occurring once. The receptor was derived from a human donor who had recovered from COVID-19. This specimen consisted of CD4+ T cells from blood, cultured in vitro, obtained after SARS-CoV-2 vaccination. V and J are TRBV19 and TRBJ1-5; TRBD1 matches 12 bases. As DNA, the CDR3 is TGTGCCAGTAGTGGCCGGACGGGACAGGGGGCAGGCCAGCCCCAGCATTTT. Protein product: CASSGRTGQGAGQPQHF.